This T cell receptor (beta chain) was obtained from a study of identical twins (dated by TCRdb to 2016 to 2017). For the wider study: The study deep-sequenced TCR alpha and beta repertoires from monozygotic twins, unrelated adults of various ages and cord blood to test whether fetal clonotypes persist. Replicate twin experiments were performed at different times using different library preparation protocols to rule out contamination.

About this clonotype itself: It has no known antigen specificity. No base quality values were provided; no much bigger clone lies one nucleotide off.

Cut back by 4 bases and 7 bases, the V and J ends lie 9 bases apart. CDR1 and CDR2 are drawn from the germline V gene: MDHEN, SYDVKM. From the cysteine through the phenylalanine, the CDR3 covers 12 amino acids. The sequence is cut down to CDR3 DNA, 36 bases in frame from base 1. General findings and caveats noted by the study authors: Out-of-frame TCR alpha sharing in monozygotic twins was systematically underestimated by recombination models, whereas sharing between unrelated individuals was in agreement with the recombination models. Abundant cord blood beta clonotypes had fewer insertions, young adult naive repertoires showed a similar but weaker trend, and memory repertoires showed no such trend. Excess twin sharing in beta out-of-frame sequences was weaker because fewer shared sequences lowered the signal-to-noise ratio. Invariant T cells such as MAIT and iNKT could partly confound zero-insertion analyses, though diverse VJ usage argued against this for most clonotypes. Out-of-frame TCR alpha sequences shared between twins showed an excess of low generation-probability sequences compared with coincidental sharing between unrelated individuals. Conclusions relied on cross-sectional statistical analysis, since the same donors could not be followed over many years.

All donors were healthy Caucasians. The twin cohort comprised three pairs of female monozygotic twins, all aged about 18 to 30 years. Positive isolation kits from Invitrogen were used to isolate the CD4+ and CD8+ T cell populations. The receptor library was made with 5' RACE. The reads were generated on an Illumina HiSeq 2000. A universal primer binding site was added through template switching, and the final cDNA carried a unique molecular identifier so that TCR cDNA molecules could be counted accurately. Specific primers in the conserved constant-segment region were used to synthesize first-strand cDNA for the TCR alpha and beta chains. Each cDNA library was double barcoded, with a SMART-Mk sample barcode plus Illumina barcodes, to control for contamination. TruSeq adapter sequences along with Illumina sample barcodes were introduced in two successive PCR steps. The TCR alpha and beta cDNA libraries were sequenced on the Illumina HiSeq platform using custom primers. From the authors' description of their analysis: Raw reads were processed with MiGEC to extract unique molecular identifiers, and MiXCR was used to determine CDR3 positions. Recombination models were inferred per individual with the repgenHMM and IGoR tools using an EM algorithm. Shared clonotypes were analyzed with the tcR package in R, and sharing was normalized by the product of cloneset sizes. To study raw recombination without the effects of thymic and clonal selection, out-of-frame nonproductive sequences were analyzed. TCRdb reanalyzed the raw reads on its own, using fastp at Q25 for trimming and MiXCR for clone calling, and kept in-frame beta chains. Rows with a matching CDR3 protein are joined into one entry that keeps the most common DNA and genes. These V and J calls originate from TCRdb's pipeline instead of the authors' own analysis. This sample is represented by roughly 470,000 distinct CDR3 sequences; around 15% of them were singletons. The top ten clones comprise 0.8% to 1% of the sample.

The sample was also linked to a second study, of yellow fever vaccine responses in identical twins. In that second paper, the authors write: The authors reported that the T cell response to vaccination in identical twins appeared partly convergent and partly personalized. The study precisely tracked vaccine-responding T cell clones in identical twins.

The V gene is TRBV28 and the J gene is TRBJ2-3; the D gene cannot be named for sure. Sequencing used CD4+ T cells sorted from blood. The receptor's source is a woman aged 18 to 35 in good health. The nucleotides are TGTGCCAGCAGTTCTCCCGTAAATACGCAGTATTTT. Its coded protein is CASSSPVNTQYF.